This TCR beta chain originates from a study of blood T cell repertoires in COVID-19. This CDR3 region has 16 residues. Germline V gives CDR1 SNHLY, CDR2 FYNNEI. V trimming: 7 bases; J trimming: 0 bases; junction bases outside the gene matches: 8. Sequenced by immunoSEQ multiplex PCR; TCRdb stores in-frame clones only, minus some. The table shows more than 300,000 clones, with 70% to 90% occurring only once. The sample was peripheral blood. This rearrangement joins TRBV2 to TRBJ1-5; 8 bases fit TRBD1. The TCR originated in a man between 18 and 29 years old who had recovered from COVID-19. The CDR3 sequence: CASNLQGANSNQPQHF. CDR3 in DNA: TGTGCCAGCAATCTCCAGGGGGCTAATAGCAATCAGCCCCAGCATTTT.